This T cell receptor (beta chain) was profiled in a study of a mutant IDH1 vaccine in newly diagnosed glioma. For the study at large: Vaccine administration was initiated 4-6 weeks following radiotherapy alone, or with temozolomide cycles.

Comment on this clone: Its antigen is undetermined.

The time point: week 5, during vaccination. In the vaccine, a single dose held 300 ug of the mutant IDH1 20-mer peptide, along with topical imiquimod. Sequencing used immunoSEQ multiplex PCR; TCRdb keeps in-frame clones, though not all of them. Of around 50,000 clones listed, about 90% are singletons. This CDR3 has 14 amino acids. The V gene lost 5 bases and the J gene lost 7 bases, with 15 bases spanning the gap. Germline CDR1 LNHDA, CDR2 SQIVND (reference sequence). Study-level findings and limits: Alterations occurring in top peripheral T cell clonotypes seemed unrelated to pseudoprogression.

The TCR originated in a woman in her thirties or forties with glioma. This rearrangement joins TRBV19 to TRBJ2-1, with no clear D. Sequenced here: PBMCs, sampled from a glioma patient whose treatment included an IDH1 peptide vaccine. The CDR3 DNA sequence: TGTGCCAGTAGTTCTGGTTCCCTGGGGAATGAGCAGTTCTTC. Protein product: CASSSGSLGNEQFF.